The text below deals with one T cell receptor (beta chain). With 60 Vbeta and 13 Jbeta primers, the PCR was carried out. The repertoire was sequenced with immunoSEQ multiplex PCR; TCRdb's copy has only in-frame clones and lacks some. The sample shows roughly 150,000 clones, roughly 68% of them seen only once. The data belong to a study of cytomegalovirus exposure and HLA in healthy donors. The germline CDR1 and CDR2 sequences are SGHRS and YFSETQ. CDR3 length: 15 residues. The V gene lost 2 bases and the J gene lost 5 bases, with 13 bases spanning the gap. This chain links TRBV5-1 with TRBJ2-2; D is perhaps TRBD2 (5 bases). Sequenced: PBMCs. This TCR derives from a man aged 25-45 years in good health and CMV-seropositive. The CDR3 region is CASSFEGPFTGELFF. CDR3 in DNA: TGCGCCAGCAGCTTTGAGGGTCCTTTTACCGGGGAGCTGTTTTTT.